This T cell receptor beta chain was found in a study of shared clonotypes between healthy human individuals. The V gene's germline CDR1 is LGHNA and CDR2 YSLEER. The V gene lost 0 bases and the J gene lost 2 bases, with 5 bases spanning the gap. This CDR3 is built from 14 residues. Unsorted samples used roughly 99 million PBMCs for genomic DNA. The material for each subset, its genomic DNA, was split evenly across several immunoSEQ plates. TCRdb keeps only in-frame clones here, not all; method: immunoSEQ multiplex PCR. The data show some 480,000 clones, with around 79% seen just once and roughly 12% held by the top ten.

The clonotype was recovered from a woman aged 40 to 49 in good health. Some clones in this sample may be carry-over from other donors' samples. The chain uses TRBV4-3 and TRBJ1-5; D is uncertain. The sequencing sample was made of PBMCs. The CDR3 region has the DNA TGCGCCAGCAGCCAAGAGTGGGGCAATCAGCCCCAGCATTTT. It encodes CASSQEWGNQPQHF.